The following is a TCR beta chain sequence with its context. The data originate from a study of blood T cells in healthy people across ages. Study information: Template switching captured about one barcoded beta molecule per two T cells.

V lost 7 bases and J 9 bases, leaving 10 bases between the germline ends. This CDR3 contains 11 residues. Germline assignment: CDR1 MDHEN and CDR2 SYDVKM. A sample-barcoded 5' primer and a J-beta primer mix were used in a second PCR of about 7 to 12 cycles. TCRdb re-called the 5' RACE reads through MiXCR, storing one row per CDR3 protein. The sample consists of about 1.8 million distinct CDR3 sequences, about 50% of them appearing once. Isolated PBMCs totaled at least 7 million in each sample. V gene TRBV28 combines with J gene TRBJ1-5; no definite D call. Sequencing was performed on blood. This TCR came from a woman in her forties in good health. In nucleotides, the CDR3 is TGTGCCAGCACTCGCCCGGGGCCCCAGCATTTT. Its protein product is CASTRPGPQHF. The whole variable domain, remainder taken from reference TRBV28 and TRBJ1-5, is DVKVTQSSRYLVKRTGEKVFLECVQDMDHENMFWYRQDPGLGLRLIYFSYDVKMKEKGDIPEGYSVSREKKERFSLILESASTNQTSMYLCASTRPGPQHFGDGTRLSIL.